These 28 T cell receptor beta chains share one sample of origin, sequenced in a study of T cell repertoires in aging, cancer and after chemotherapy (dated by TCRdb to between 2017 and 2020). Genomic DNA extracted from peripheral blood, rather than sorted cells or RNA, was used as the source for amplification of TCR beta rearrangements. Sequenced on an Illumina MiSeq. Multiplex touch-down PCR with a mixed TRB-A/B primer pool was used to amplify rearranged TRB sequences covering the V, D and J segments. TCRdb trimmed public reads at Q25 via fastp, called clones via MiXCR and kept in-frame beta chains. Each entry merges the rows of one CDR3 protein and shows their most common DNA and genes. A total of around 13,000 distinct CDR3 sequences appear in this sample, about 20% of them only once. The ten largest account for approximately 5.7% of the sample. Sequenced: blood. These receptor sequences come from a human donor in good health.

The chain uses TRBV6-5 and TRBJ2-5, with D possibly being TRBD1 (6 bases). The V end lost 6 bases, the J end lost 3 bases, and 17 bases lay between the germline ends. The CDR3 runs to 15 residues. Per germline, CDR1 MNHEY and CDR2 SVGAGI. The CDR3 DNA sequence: TGTGCCAGCAGAAGAGCCGGGACACTGAAAGAGACCCAGTACTTC. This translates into CASRRAGTLKETQYF.

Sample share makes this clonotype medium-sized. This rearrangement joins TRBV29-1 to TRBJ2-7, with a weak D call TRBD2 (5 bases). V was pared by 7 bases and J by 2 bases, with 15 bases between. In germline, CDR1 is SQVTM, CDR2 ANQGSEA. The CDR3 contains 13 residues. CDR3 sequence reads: CSADPGDTYEQYF. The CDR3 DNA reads TGCAGCGCTGATCCCGGGGATACCTACGAGCAGTACTTC.

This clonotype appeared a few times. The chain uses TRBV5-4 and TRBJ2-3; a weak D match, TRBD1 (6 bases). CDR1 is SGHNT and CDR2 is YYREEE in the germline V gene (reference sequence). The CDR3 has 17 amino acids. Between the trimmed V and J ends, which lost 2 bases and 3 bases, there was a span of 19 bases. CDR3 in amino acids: CASSFNRASRFTDTQYF. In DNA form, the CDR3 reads TGTGCCAGCAGCTTCAACAGGGCGTCACGGTTTACAGATACGCAGTATTTT.

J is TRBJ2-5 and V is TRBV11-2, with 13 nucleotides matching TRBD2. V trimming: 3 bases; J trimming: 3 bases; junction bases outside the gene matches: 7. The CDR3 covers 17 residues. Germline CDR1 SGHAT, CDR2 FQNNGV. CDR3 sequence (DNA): TGTGCCAGCAGCTTGGGAGGGACTAGCGGGATTAAAGAGACCCAGTACTTC. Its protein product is CASSLGGTSGIKETQYF.

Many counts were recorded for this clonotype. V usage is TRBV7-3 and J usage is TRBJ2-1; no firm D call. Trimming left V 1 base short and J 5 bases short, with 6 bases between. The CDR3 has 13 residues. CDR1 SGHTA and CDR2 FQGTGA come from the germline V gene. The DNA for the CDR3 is TGTGCCAGCAGCTTAAGGATTCACAATGAGCAGTTCTTC. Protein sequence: CASSLRIHNEQFF.

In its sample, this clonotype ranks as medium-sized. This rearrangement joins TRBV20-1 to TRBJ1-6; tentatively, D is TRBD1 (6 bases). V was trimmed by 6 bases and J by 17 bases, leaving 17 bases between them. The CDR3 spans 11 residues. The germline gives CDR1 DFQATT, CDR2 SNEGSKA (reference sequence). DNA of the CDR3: TGCAGTGCCTCCATTAACAGGGTATTCCACTTT. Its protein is CSASINRVFHF.

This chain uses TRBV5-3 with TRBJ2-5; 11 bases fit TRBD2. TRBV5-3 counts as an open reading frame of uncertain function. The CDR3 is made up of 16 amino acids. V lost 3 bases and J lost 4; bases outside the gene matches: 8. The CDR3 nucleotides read TGTGCCAGAAGCTCATCTAGCGGGGGGCGTCGAGAGACCCAGTACTTC. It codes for CARSSSSGGRRETQYF.

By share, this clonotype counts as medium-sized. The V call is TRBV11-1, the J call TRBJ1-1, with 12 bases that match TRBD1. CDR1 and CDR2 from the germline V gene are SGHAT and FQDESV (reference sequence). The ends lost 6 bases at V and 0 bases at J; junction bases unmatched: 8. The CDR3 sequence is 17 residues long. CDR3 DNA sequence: TGTGCCAGCAGACGGGGGACAGGGGGCGCTTTGAACACTGAAGCTTTCTTT. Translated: CASRRGTGGALNTEAFF.

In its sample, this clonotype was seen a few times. CDR3 amino acids: CASSQGQGTVQGNTEAFF. The DNA of the CDR3 is TGCGCCAGCAGCCAAGGACAGGGCACGGTTCAGGGGAACACTGAAGCTTTCTTT. The rearrangement links TRBV4-1 to TRBJ1-1; 7 bases map to TRBD1. The CDR3 sequence is 18 residues long. The germline V gene has CDR1 MGHRA and CDR2 YSYEKL. Unmatched junction bases numbered 12, after V lost 1 base and J lost 1 base.

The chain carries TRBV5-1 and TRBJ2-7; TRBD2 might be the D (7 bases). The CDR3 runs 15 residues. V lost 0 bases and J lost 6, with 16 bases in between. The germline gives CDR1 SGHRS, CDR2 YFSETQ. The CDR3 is CASSLAGGLVGEQYF. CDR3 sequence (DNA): TGCGCCAGCAGCTTGGCGGGGGGCCTAGTGGGCGAGCAGTACTTC.

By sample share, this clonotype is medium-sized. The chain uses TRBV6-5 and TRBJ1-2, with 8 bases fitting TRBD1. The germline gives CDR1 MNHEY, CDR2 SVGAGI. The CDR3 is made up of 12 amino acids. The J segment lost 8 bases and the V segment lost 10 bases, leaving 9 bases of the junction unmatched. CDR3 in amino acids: CATYRGARGYTF. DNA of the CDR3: TGTGCCACTTACAGGGGGGCGAGGGGCTACACCTTC.

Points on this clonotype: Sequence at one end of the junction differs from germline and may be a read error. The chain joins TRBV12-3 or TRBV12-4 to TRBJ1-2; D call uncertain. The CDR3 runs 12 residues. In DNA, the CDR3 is TGTGCCAGCAGTCTGAGCGACTATGACTACACCTTC. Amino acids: CASSLSDYDYTF.

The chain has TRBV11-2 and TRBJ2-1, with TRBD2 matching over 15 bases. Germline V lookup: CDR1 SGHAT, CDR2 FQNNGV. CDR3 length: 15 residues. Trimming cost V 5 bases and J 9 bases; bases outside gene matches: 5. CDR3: CASSAWTSGGGEQFF. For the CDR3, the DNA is TGTGCCAGCAGCGCCTGGACTAGCGGGGGGGGTGAGCAGTTCTTC.

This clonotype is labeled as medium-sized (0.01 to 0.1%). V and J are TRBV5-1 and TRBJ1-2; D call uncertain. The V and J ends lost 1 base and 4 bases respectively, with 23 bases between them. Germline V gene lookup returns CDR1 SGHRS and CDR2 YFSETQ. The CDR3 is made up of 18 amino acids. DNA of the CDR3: TGCGCCAGCAGCTTGTCGCCCCTTACCCCGGCATCCCCCTATGGCTACACCTTC. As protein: CASSLSPLTPASPYGYTF.

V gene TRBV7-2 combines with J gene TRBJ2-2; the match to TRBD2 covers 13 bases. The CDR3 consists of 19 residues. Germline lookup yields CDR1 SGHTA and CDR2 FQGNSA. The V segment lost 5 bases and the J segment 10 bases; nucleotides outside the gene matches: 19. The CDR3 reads CASSLLRLAGGRMSEELFF. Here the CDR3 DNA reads TGTGCCAGCAGCCTACTCCGACTAGCGGGGGGTCGGATGTCCGAGGAGCTGTTTTTT. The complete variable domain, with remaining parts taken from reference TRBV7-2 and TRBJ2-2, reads GAGVSQSPSNKVTEKGKDVELRCDPISGHTALYWYRQSLGQGLEFLIYFQGNSAPDKSGLPSDRFSAERTGGSVSTLTIQRTQQEDSAVYLCASSLLRLAGGRMSEELFFGEGSRLTVL.

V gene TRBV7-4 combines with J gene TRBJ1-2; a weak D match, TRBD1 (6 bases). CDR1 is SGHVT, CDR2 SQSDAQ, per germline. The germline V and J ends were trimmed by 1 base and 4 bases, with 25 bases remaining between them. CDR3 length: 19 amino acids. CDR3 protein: CASSLGGGGGSSTFYGYTF. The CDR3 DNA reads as TGTGCCAGCAGCTTAGGCGGCGGGGGCGGGTCCTCTACATTCTATGGCTACACCTTC.

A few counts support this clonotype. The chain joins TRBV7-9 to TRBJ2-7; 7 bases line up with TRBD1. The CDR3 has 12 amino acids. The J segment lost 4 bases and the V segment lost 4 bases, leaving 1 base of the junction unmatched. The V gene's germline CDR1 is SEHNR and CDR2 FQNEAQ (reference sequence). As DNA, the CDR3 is TGTGCCAGCAGCTACAGGGGTTACGAGCAGTACTTC. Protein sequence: CASSYRGYEQYF.

The CDR3 DNA reads TGTGCCAGCAGCTCGCGGACAGGCCCTTCCTCTGGAAACACCATATATTTT. It codes for CASSSRTGPSSGNTIYF. The gene calls are TRBV11-2 and TRBJ1-3; the match to TRBD1 covers 7 bases. V shed 4 bases, J shed 0 bases, and the junction held 9 bases outside the gene matches. This CDR3 spans 17 amino acids. The germline gives CDR1 SGHAT, CDR2 FQNNGV.

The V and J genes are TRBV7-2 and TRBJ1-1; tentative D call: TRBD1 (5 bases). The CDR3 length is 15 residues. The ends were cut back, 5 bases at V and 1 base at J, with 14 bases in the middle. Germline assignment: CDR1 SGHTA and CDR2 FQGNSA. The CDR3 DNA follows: TGTGCCAGCAGCGTCAGGGTAAGGCAGAACACTGAAGCTTTCTTT. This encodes CASSVRVRQNTEAFF.

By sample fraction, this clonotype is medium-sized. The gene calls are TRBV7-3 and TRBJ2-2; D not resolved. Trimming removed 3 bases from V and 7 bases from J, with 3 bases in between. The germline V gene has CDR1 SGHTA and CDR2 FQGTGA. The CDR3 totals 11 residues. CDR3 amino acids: CASSFGGELFF. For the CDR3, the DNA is TGTGCCAGCAGCTTCGGCGGGGAGCTGTTTTTT.

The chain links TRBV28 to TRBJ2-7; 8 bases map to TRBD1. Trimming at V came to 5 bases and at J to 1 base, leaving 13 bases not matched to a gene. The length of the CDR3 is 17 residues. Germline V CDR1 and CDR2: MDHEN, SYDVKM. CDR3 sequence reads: CASSRGQGGGKSYEQYF. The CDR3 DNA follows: TGTGCCAGCAGTCGAGGACAGGGTGGCGGCAAATCCTACGAGCAGTACTTC.

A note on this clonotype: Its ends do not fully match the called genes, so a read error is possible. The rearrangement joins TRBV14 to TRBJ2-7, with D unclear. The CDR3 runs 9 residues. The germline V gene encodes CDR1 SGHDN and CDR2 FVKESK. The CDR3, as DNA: TGTGCCAGCAGCCAACGCAACGACTTC. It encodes CASSQRNDF. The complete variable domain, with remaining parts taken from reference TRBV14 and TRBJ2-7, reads EAGVTQFPSHSVIEKGQTVTLRCDPISGHDNLYWYRRVMGKEIKFLLHFVKESKQDESGMPNNRFLAERTGGTYSTLKVQPAELEDSGVYFCASSQRNDFGPGTRLTVT.

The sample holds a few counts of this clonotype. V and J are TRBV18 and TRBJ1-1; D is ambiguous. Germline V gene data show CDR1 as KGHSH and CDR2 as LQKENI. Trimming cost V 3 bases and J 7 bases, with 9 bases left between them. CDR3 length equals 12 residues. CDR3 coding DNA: TGTGCCAGCTCACCGGGGTTGGGTGAAGCTTTCTTT. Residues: CASSPGLGEAFF.

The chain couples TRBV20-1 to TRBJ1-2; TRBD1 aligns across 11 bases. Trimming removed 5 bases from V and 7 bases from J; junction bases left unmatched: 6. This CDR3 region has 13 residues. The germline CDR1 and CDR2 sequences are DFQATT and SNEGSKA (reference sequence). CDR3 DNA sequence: TGCAGTGCTGGACAGGGGGCGGGTGGTGGCTACACCTTC. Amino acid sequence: CSAGQGAGGGYTF.

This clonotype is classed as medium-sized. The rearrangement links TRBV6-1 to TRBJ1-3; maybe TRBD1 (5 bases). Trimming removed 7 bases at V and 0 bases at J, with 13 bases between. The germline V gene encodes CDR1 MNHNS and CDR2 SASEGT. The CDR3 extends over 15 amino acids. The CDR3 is CASTSGSLSGNTIYF. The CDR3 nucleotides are TGTGCCAGCACCTCAGGGTCGCTCTCTGGAAACACCATATATTTT.

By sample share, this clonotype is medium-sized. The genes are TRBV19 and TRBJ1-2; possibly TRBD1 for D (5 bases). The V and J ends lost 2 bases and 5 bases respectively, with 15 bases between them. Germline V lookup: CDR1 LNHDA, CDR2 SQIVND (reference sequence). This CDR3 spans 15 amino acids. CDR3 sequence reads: CASSIIGLAGYGYTF. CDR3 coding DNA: TGTGCCAGTAGTATAATAGGACTCGCAGGGTATGGCTACACCTTC.

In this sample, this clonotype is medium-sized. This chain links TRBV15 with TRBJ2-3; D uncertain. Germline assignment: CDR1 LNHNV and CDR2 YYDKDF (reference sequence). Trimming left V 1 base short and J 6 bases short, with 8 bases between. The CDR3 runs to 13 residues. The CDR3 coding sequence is TGTGCCACCAGCAGAGTTGTGGCGGATACGCAGTATTTT. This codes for CATSRVVADTQYF.

The CDR3 here is CASRVGQGYSPLHF. In nucleotides, the CDR3 is TGTGCCAGCAGGGTGGGACAGGGGTATTCACCCCTCCACTTT. The rearrangement joins TRBV6-6 to TRBJ1-6; 10 nucleotides agree with TRBD1. Germline lookup yields CDR1 MNHNY and CDR2 SVGAGI (reference sequence). This CDR3 region has 14 residues. V was pared by 6 bases and J by 8 bases, with 4 bases of the junction left unmatched.